This T cell receptor beta chain was identified during a study of beta chain features in type 1 diabetes. Comments on this clone: Its antigen is undetermined.

This CDR3 is built from 15 residues. Looked up from germline, CDR1 is GTSNPN and CDR2 is SVGIG (reference sequence). The trim removed 4 bases at V and 8 bases at J, leaving 14 bases unmatched. Study-wide findings and caveats: There was a moderate but significant shortening of TCRB CDR3s in all four CD4+ subsets of Type 1 diabetes patients.

Every bit of the isolated RNA underwent reverse transcription, so sequencing read expressed TCRB transcripts. Sequencing used immunoSEQ multiplex PCR; TCRdb keeps in-frame clones, though not all of them. The sample has about 260,000 clones, more than 65% seen once. The sequence was collected from a man aged 25 to 40 in good health. The J gene is TRBJ2-1, the V gene TRBV30; TRBD2 matches at 7 bases. The specimen was naive CD4+ T cells from blood. The CDR3 sequence is CAWTHSGQLGHEQFF. In nucleotides, the CDR3 is TGTGCCTGGACCCATAGCGGGCAATTGGGCCATGAGCAGTTCTTC.